The 17 T cell receptor beta chains below were found in one sample sequenced in a study of T cell repertoires in cytomegalovirus infection. TCRdb reanalysed the reads using MiXCR and keeps one entry per CDR3 protein. The sample records 630,000 or so distinct CDR3 sequences, more than 20% being singletons. Material for sequencing was CD8+ T cells from PBMCs. All receptors come from a human donor in good health (CMV status not recorded). Some clones in this sample may be carry-over from other donors' samples.

This clonotype showed up just a few times. This rearrangement joins TRBV19 to TRBJ2-1; 7 bases agree with TRBD1. The CDR3 runs to 13 residues. Germline loops: CDR1 LNHDA, CDR2 SQIVND (reference sequence). V shed 5 bases, J shed 6 bases, and the junction held 4 bases outside the gene matches. The chain's CDR3 is CASSSGTANEQFF. The CDR3 nucleotides read TGTGCCAGTAGTTCCGGGACAGCCAATGAGCAGTTCTTC.

This clonotype came up many times. This chain connects TRBV6-2 or TRBV6-3 to TRBJ2-3; D not certain. CDR3 length: 12 residues. Germline V gene lookup returns CDR1 MNHEY and CDR2 SVGEGT. Trimming removed 0 bases at V and 4 bases at J, with 2 bases between. CDR3 loop: CASSYSPDTQYF. The CDR3 region has the DNA TGTGCCAGCAGTTACTCCCCAGATACGCAGTATTTT.

This clonotype was seen many times. The V call is TRBV7-8, the J call TRBJ2-4; 8 bases are shared with TRBD1. In germline, CDR1 is SGHVS, CDR2 FQNEAQ. CDR3 length: 14 amino acids. V gave up 5 bases and J gave up 3 bases; unmatched junction bases: 3. The CDR3 protein is CASSHGTGKNIQYF. CDR3 coding DNA: TGTGCCAGCAGCCATGGGACAGGCAAAAACATTCAGTACTTC.

Comments on this clonotype: A much larger clone lies a single base off, so this may be a read error. The chain couples TRBV7-3 to TRBJ2-3, with D perhaps given as TRBD1 or TRBD2 (6 bases each). V lost 6 bases, J lost 0 bases, and 16 bases lay in between. This CDR3 is 16 amino acids long. Germline lookup yields CDR1 SGHTA and CDR2 FQGTGA. CDR3 loop: CASRLLPGASTDTQYF. Written as DNA, the CDR3 is TGTGCCAGCAGATTACTTCCGGGGGCGAGCACAGATACGCAGTATTTT.

This clonotype was recorded at least ten times. The V and J genes are TRBV7-8 and TRBJ2-3; 11 bases map to TRBD2. The CDR3 runs to 16 residues. With 4 bases clipped from V and 2 bases from J, the junction kept 5 bases outside the gene matches. CDR1 is SGHVS and CDR2 is FQNEAQ in the germline V gene. CDR3 protein: CASSSGTSGDTDTQYF. Here the CDR3 DNA reads TGTGCCAGCAGCTCCGGGACTAGCGGTGACACAGATACGCAGTATTTT.

In this sample, this clonotype turned up a few times. The chain has TRBV19 and TRBJ2-1; 8 positions match TRBD2. This CDR3 contains 15 residues. CDR1 and CDR2 from the germline V gene are LNHDA and SQIVND (reference sequence). After removal of 6 bases from V and 4 bases from J, the junction contained 8 bases not matched to a gene. CDR3 residues: CASSWTSQTYNEQFF. Written as DNA, the CDR3 is TGTGCCAGTAGCTGGACTAGCCAAACGTACAATGAGCAGTTCTTC.

As concerns this clonotype: An end of the junction differs from the germline gene, which may be a read error. V gene TRBV7-2 combines with J gene TRBJ1-2; no firm D call. Germline V gene data show CDR1 as SGHTA and CDR2 as FQGNSA. The CDR3 is 11 residues long. The CDR3 region is CASSHLRSYAF. CDR3 DNA: TGTGCCAGCAGCCACCTCCGGTCGTACGCCTTC.

Only a few counts were recorded for this clonotype. This chain's CDR3 is CASSPASGQDGYTF. The CDR3 DNA sequence: TGCGCCAGCAGCCCTGCCTCGGGACAGGATGGCTACACCTTC. This sequence joins TRBV5-1 and TRBJ1-2; 8 bases are a match to TRBD1. V dropped 4 bases and J dropped 6; count of bases not matched to a gene: 8. Looked up from germline, CDR1 is SGHRS and CDR2 is YFSETQ. CDR3 length equals 14 residues.

This clonotype was seen only a few times. The V and J genes are TRBV28 and TRBJ2-3; 8 nucleotides line up with TRBD1. The CDR3 has 16 residues. The V gene end was trimmed by 4 bases and the J gene end by 2 bases; junction bases not matched to a gene: 8. Germline V gene data show CDR1 as MDHEN and CDR2 as SYDVKM. In nucleotides, the CDR3 is TGTGCCAGCAGTTCGGGACAGGAGAGAACCACAGATACGCAGTATTTT. Encoded protein: CASSSGQERTTDTQYF.

This clonotype came up many times. The V and J genes are TRBV14 and TRBJ1-1; TRBD1 agrees at 7 bases. The germline CDR1 and CDR2 sequences are SGHDN and FVKESK. V was pared by 0 bases and J by 2 bases, with 6 bases of the junction left unmatched. This CDR3 has 16 amino acids. The CDR3 coding sequence is TGTGCCAGCAGCCAAGATCTGGGACAGCTAAACACTGAAGCTTTCTTT. It codes for CASSQDLGQLNTEAFF.

Many counts were recorded for this clonotype. The chain combines TRBV7-9 with TRBJ1-1; D unresolved. The V gene lost 7 bases and the J gene lost 0 bases, with 6 bases spanning the gap. Germline CDR1 is SEHNR and CDR2 is FQNEAQ (reference sequence). The CDR3 loop spans 12 amino acids. CDR3 sequence reads: CASTVMNTEAFF. DNA for the CDR3: TGTGCCAGCACCGTCATGAACACTGAAGCTTTCTTT.

This clonotype was detected only a few times. The DNA for the CDR3 is TGCGCCAGCAGCCAAGCGAAACAGGGGATGGGGGCCCAGTACTTC. Protein product: CASSQAKQGMGAQYF. The chain has TRBV4-3 and TRBJ2-5; 7 bases match TRBD1. The CDR3 spans 15 residues. Trimming cost V 1 base and J 9 bases; bases outside gene matches: 11. Looked up from germline, CDR1 is LGHNA and CDR2 is YSLEER.

The chain uses TRBV28 and TRBJ2-4; no reliable D call. The germline V gene encodes CDR1 MDHEN and CDR2 SYDVKM. Trimming stripped 4 bases from V and 2 bases from J, with 15 bases between. The CDR3 consists of 16 residues. The CDR3 loop is CASSYSPAKTKNIQYF. For the CDR3, the DNA is TGTGCCAGCAGTTATAGTCCGGCTAAGACCAAAAACATTCAGTACTTC. Filled out from reference TRBV28 and TRBJ2-4, the complete variable domain reads DVKVTQSSRYLVKRTGEKVFLECVQDMDHENMFWYRQDPGLGLRLIYFSYDVKMKEKGDIPEGYSVSREKKERFSLILESASTNQTSMYLCASSYSPAKTKNIQYFGAGTRLSVL.

Regarding this clonotype: The conserved closing phenylalanine or tryptophan is absent in this CDR3, likely reflecting a read error. This sequence joins TRBV7-2 and TRBJ2-4, with 8 bases aligning to TRBD1. V shed 3 bases, J shed 4 bases, and the junction held 8 bases outside the gene matches. This CDR3 is 16 amino acids long. CDR1 SGHTA and CDR2 FQGNSA come from the germline V gene. The CDR3 spells CASSFLGQGVKNIQYC. As DNA, the CDR3 is TGTGCCAGCAGCTTCCTCGGACAGGGCGTAAAAAACATTCAGTACTGC.

This chain links TRBV19 with TRBJ1-1, with D unclear. Per germline, CDR1 LNHDA and CDR2 SQIVND (reference sequence). Trimming cost V 6 bases and J 0 bases, with 11 bases left between them. The CDR3 spans 14 residues. The CDR3 nucleotides are TGTGCCAGTAGGCGCGCAGCCTTGAACACTGAAGCTTTCTTT. It specifies CASRRAALNTEAFF.

This clonotype was observed many times. This rearrangement joins TRBV12-3 or TRBV12-4 to TRBJ1-4, with D maybe TRBD1 (6 bases). This CDR3 is 16 amino acids long. With 3 bases removed from V and 3 bases from J, the gap between germline ends came to 14 bases. CDR3 in amino acids: CASSFESGAPNEKLFF. The CDR3 DNA follows: TGTGCCAGCAGTTTTGAATCGGGGGCACCTAATGAAAAACTGTTTTTT.

The rearrangement joins TRBV6-5 to TRBJ1-1; D uncertain. Germline V lookup: CDR1 MNHEY, CDR2 SVGAGI. CDR3 length equals 14 residues. The V gene lost 0 bases and the J gene lost 8 bases, with 13 bases spanning the gap. The CDR3 loop reads CASSYSYSRREAFF. The CDR3 DNA reads as TGTGCCAGCAGTTACTCATACAGTCGTCGGGAAGCTTTCTTT.